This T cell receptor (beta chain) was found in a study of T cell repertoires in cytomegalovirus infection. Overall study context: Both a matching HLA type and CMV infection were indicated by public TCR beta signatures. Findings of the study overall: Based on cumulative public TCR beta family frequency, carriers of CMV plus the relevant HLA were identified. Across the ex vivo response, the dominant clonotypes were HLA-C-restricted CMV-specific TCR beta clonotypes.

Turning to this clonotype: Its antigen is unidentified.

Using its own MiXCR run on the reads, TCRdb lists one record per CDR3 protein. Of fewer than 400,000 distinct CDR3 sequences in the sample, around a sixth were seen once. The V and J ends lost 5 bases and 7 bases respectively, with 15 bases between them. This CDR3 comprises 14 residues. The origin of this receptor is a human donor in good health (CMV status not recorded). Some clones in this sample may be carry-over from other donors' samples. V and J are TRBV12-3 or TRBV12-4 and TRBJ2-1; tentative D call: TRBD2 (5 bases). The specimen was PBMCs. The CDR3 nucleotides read TGTGCCAGCAGTCTCTCAGGACTTCCGAATGAGCAGTTCTTC. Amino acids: CASSLSGLPNEQFF.